The rows below give T cell receptor beta chains drawn from one sample of a study of CD8 T cells in ankylosing spondylitis. TCRdb analysed the 5' RACE reads with MiXCR anew, one entry per CDR3 protein. The sample includes just over 300,000 distinct CDR3 sequences, 20% of them seen just once. Specimen: blood, either unsorted or a sorted T cell fraction (not recorded which). These receptors came from a female donor with ankylosing spondylitis or in good health (not recorded which). CDR3s include the opening cysteine and the closing phenylalanine or tryptophan. D genes are given only for firm matches. Some rows mark clone size as missing; the rest say once, few, many or name a class of expanded clone.

J,D,V,size,DNA,CDR3
TRBJ2-5,TRBD2,TRBV27,NA,TGTGCCAGCAGTTCCGGACTAGCGGGAGGATTTCGAGAGACCCAGTACTTC,CASSSGLAGGFRETQYF
TRBJ2-5,NA,TRBV7-2,NA,TGTGCCAGCAGCTTACTGGCGTCAGAGACCCAGTACTTC,CASSLLASETQYF
TRBJ2-7,TRBD1,TRBV5-1,many,TGCGCCAGCAGCTTGGTTGGGACAGTCTCCTACGAGCAGTACTTC,CASSLVGTVSYEQYF
TRBJ2-7,NA,TRBV10-2,once,TGCGCCAGCAGTGAGAGTCTGGGCCCGCCAGACTACGAGCAGTACTTC,CASSESLGPPDYEQYF
TRBJ1-2,TRBD1,TRBV6-1,few,TGTGCCAGCAAACGGGGGGACAGCTATGGCTACACCTTC,CASKRGDSYGYTF
TRBJ1-4,NA,TRBV9,few,TGTGCCAGCAGCGTCGCCGCCCGGGCCCCCGGAGACGAAAAACTGTTTTTT,CASSVAARAPGDEKLFF
TRBJ2-7,NA,TRBV5-1,NA,TGCGCCAGCAGCTTGGCGGCGGGTGCGGGCGAGCAGTACTTC,CASSLAAGAGEQYF
TRBJ2-7,TRBD2,TRBV20-1,NA,TGCAGTGCTAGAGGGAGCGGGGCCCCCTACGAGCAGTACTTC,CSARGSGAPYEQYF
TRBJ2-1,TRBD1,TRBV5-5,NA,TGTGCCAGCAGCTTGTTACAGGGGGGAGAGCAGTTCTTC,CASSLLQGGEQFF
TRBJ2-2,NA,TRBV20-1,NA,TGCAGTGCCAGGGGCGGGAGAGTAACCGGGGAGCTGTTTTTT,CSARGGRVTGELFF
TRBJ2-3,NA,TRBV7-2,many,TGTGCCAGCAGCGTCCTCCTCGATACGCAGTATTTT,CASSVLLDTQYF
TRBJ1-1,NA,TRBV5-1,few,TGCGCCAGCAGCTTGGAGGCCTCCCAGGATGAAGCTTTCTTT,CASSLEASQDEAFF
TRBJ2-1,TRBD2,TRBV20-1,few,TGCAGTGCTAGAGATCGGGGACTAGCGATTAGTGAGCAGTTCTTC,CSARDRGLAISEQFF
TRBJ2-2,NA,TRBV14,NA,TGTGCCAGCAGCCGATGGGTGACCGGGGAGCTGTTTTTT,CASSRWVTGELFF
TRBJ2-1,TRBD2,TRBV20-1,few,TGCAGTGCAGATAGCGGGAGGGCGTCCTACAATGAGCAGTTCTTC,CSADSGRASYNEQFF
TRBJ2-1,NA,TRBV15,NA,TGTGCCACCAGCAGAGTATTCCTATCGGGGTACAATGAGCAGTTCTTC,CATSRVFLSGYNEQFF
TRBJ2-3,TRBD2,TRBV11-3,NA,TGTGCCAGCAGCCGACTAGCGGGCCTTAGGGATACGCAGTATTTT,CASSRLAGLRDTQYF
TRBJ2-1,TRBD2,TRBV11-2,few,TGTGCCAGCAGCTTAGAAAGCGGGAGGTACAATGAGCAGTTCTTC,CASSLESGRYNEQFF
TRBJ1-4,NA,TRBV7-2,NA,TGTGCCAGCAGCTTGACCGGGCCAACTAATGAAAAACTGTTTTTT,CASSLTGPTNEKLFF
TRBJ2-1,TRBD2,TRBV20-1,few,TGCAGTGCTAGCGGGAGGGGAGTCTACAATGAGCAGTTCTTC,CSASGRGVYNEQFF
TRBJ2-4,TRBD2,TRBV11-2,few,TGTGCCAGCAGCGGACTCGGGACTAGCCTTTCCCTAGCCAAAAACATTCAGTACTTC,CASSGLGTSLSLAKNIQYF
TRBJ1-5,NA,TRBV20-1,NA,TGCAGTGCTAGACGCCAGTTGAATCAGCTCCAGCATTTT,CSARRQLNQLQHF
TRBJ1-1,NA,TRBV7-2,NA,TGTGCCAGCAGCTTCCTCCGGGTGGAGGACACTGAAGCTTTCTTT,CASSFLRVEDTEAFF
TRBJ2-1,TRBD2,TRBV7-6,many,TGTGCCAGCAGCCCCGGACTAGCCTCCTACAATGAGCAGTTCTTC,CASSPGLASYNEQFF
TRBJ2-1,TRBD1,TRBV4-3,many,TGCGCCAGCAGCGGCCACAGGGGGAGCTCCTACAATGAGCAGTTCTTC,CASSGHRGSSYNEQFF
TRBJ2-3,NA,TRBV7-2,NA,TGTGCCAGCAGCCCGAGCCCTAGCCTACTCACAGATACGCAGTATTTT,CASSPSPSLLTDTQYF
TRBJ2-5,NA,TRBV6-1,many,TGTGCCAGCAGAGCGGGACAGGTCCAAGAGACCCAGTACTTC,CASRAGQVQETQYF
TRBJ2-1,TRBD1,TRBV5-5,NA,TGTGCCAGCAGCCCGGACAGGGTCAGTGAGCAGTTCTTC,CASSPDRVSEQFF
TRBJ2-2,NA,TRBV7-2,NA,TGTGCCAGCAGCTTAAACGGGGTTAGGAACGGGGAGCTGTTTTTT,CASSLNGVRNGELFF
TRBJ2-3,NA,TRBV29-1,many,TGCAGCGTTGAAGATCAAGGGAGCTTTCAGTATTTT,CSVEDQGSFQYF
TRBJ2-7,NA,TRBV5-4,NA,TGTGCCAGCAGCTCGCCTCTATCCGAGCAGTACTTC,CASSSPLSEQYF
TRBJ2-1,NA,TRBV7-1,NA,TGTGCCAGCAGCTCACACGTTCGGGCCTACAATGAGCAGTTCTTC,CASSSHVRAYNEQFF
TRBJ2-2,TRBD1,TRBV20-1,NA,TGCAGTGCTAGAGAACCTCGACAGGGGAGCACCGGGGAGCTGTTTTTT,CSAREPRQGSTGELFF
TRBJ2-1,TRBD2,TRBV4-3,NA,TGCGCCAGCAGCCAAGATCCAGCGGGAGCAGCAAGTGAGCAGTTCTTC,CASSQDPAGAASEQFF
TRBJ2-6,NA,TRBV5-1,NA,TGCGCCAGTGCGTGGGGCCTCTCTGGGGCCAACGTCCTGACTTTC,CASAWGLSGANVLTF
TRBJ1-5,NA,TRBV9,NA,TGTGCTAGCAGCGTAGGCGGACCTGGCAATCAGCCCCAGCATTTT,CASSVGGPGNQPQHF
TRBJ2-7,TRBD2,TRBV20-1,NA,TGCAGTGCTAGAGATCCCGGACTAGCGTCACATTCCTACGAGCAGTACTTC,CSARDPGLASHSYEQYF
TRBJ2-1,TRBD2,TRBV7-2,many,TGTGCCAGCACCCCGTTGGTAGCGGGAGGGTTTGAGCAGTTCTTC,CASTPLVAGGFEQFF
TRBJ2-3,TRBD1,TRBV20-1,few,TGCAGTGCTCAGGACAGGTTGGGCGCACGAGATACGCAGTATTTT,CSAQDRLGARDTQYF
TRBJ1-2,NA,TRBV7-3,NA,TGTGCCAGCAGCAGAGACCAGGGCGGCTATGGCTACACCTTC,CASSRDQGGYGYTF
TRBJ2-1,TRBD2,TRBV7-2,NA,TGTGCCAGCAGCTTACTAGCGGCGGGCAATGAGCAGTTCTTC,CASSLLAAGNEQFF
TRBJ1-2,NA,TRBV6-5,NA,TGTGCCAGCAGTTTCGACCTGTTAGCTAACTATGGCTACACCTTC,CASSFDLLANYGYTF
TRBJ2-2,TRBD2,TRBV20-1,NA,TGCAGTGCTAGAGGGACTGGCGGGAGCCATTTCTCCGGGGAGCTGTTTTTT,CSARGTGGSHFSGELFF